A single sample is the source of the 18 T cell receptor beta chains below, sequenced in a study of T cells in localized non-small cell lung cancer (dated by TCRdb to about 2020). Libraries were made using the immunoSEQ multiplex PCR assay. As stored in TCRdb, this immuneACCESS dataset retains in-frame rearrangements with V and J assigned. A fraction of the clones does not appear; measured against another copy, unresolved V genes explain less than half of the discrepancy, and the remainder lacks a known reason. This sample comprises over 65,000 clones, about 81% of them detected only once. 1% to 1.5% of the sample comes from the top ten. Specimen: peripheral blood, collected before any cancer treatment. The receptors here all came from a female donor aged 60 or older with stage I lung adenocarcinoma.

The CDR3 nucleotides read TGTGCCAGCTCACCACTGTCCGACCAAGAGACCCAGTACTTC. As protein: CASSPLSDQETQYF. V is TRBV18 and J is TRBJ2-5; D ambiguous. This CDR3 is built from 14 residues. Germline CDR1 KGHSH, CDR2 LQKENI. V dropped 1 base and J dropped 0 bases, with 6 bases sitting between them.

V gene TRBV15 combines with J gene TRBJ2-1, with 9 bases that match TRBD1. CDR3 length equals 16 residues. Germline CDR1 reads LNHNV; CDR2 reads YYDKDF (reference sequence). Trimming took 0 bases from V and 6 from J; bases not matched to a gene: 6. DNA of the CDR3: TGTGCCACCAGCAGAGATTTAGGACAGGGGTCCAATGAGCAGTTCTTC. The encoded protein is CATSRDLGQGSNEQFF.

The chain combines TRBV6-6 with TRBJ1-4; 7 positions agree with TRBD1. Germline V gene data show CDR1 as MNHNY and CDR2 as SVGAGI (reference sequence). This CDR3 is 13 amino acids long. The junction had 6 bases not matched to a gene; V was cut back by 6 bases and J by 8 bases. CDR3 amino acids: CASSGTVGEKLFF. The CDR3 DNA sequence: TGTGCCAGCAGCGGGACAGTCGGCGAAAAACTGTTTTTT.

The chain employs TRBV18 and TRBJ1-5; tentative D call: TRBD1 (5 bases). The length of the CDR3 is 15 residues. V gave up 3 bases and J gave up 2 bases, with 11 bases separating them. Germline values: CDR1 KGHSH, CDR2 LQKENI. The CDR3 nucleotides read TGTGCCAGCTCACCGGAGGGACGGGGCAATCAGCCCCAGCATTTT. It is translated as CASSPEGRGNQPQHF.

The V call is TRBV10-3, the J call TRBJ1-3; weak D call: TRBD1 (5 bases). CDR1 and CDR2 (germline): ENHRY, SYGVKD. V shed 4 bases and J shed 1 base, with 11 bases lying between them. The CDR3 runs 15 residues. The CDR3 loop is CAISAQGSSGNTIYF. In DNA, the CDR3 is TGTGCCATCAGTGCCCAGGGTAGTTCTGGAAACACCATATATTTT.

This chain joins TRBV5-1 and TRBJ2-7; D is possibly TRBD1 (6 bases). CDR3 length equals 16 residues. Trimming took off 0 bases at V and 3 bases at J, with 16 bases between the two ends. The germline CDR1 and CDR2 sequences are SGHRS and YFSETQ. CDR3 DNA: TGCGCCAGCAGCTTGGTGCCAGGGGTAAGCTTCTACGAGCAGTACTTC. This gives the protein CASSLVPGVSFYEQYF.

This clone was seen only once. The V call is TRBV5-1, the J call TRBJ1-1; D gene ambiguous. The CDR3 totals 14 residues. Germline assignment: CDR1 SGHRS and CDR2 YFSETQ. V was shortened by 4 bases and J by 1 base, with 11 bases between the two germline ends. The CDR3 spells CASSPITENTEAFF. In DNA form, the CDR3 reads TGCGCCAGCAGCCCGATAACAGAGAACACTGAAGCTTTCTTT.

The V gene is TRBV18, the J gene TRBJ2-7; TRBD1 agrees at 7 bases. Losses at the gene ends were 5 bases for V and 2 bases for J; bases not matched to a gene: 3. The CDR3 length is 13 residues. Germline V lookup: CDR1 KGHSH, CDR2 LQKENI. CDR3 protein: CASSKDRTYEQYF. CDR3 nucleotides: TGTGCCAGCTCAAAGGACAGGACCTACGAGCAGTACTTC.

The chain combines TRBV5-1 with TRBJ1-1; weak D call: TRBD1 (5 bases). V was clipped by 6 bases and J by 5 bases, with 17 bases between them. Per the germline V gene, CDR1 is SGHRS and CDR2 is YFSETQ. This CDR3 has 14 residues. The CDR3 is CASTQGREGTEAFF. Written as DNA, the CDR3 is TGCGCCAGCACCCAGGGACGGGAGGGGACTGAAGCTTTCTTT.

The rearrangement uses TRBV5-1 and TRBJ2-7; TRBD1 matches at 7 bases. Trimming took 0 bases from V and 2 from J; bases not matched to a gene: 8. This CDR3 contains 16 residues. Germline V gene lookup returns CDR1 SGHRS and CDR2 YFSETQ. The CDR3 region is CASSLAPGTEAYEQYF. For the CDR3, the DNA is TGCGCCAGCAGCTTGGCCCCCGGGACAGAGGCCTACGAGCAGTACTTC.

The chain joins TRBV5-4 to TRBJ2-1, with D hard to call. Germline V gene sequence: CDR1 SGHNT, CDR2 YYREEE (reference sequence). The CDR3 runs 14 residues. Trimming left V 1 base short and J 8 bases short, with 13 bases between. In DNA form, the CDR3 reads TGTGCCAGCAGCTTGCGCGGCCTCGTGGATGAGCAGTTCTTC. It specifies CASSLRGLVDEQFF.

The DNA for the CDR3 is TGTGCCAGCAGCCAAGGACGAAACACCATATATTTT. It is translated as CASSQGRNTIYF. This chain connects TRBV14 to TRBJ1-3; D not certain. There are 12 residues in the CDR3. Deletions cut 1 base from V and 5 bases from J, with 3 bases between. Per germline, CDR1 SGHDN and CDR2 FVKESK.

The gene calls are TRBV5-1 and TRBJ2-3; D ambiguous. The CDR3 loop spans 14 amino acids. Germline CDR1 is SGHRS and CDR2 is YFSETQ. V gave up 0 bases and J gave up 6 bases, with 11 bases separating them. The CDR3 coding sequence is TGCGCCAGCAGCTTGGGGACCTATATGGATACGCAGTATTTT. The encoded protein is CASSLGTYMDTQYF.

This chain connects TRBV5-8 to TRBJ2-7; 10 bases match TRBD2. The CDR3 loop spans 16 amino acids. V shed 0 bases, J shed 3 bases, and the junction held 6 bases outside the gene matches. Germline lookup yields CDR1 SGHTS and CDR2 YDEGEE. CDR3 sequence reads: CASSLVTSGTYYEQYF. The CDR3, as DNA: TGTGCCAGCAGCTTGGTAACTAGCGGGACTTACTACGAGCAGTACTTC.

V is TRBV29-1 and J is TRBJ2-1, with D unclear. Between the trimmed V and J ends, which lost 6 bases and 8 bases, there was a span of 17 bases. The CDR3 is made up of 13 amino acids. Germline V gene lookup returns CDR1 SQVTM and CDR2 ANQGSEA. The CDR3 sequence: CSVGLQQSDEQFF. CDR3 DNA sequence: TGCAGCGTGGGCTTACAACAAAGCGATGAGCAGTTCTTC.

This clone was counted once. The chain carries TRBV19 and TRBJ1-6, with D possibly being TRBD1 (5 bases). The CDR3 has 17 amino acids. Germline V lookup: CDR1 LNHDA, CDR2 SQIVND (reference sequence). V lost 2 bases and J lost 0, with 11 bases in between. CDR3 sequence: CASSINWGSSYNSPLHF. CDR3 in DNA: TGTGCCAGTAGTATAAATTGGGGGAGCTCCTATAATTCACCCCTCCACTTT.

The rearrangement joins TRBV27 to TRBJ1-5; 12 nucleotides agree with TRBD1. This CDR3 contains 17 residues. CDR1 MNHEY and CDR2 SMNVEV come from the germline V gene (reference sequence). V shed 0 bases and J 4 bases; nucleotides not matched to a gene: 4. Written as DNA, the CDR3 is TGTGCCAGCAGTTTATCCGGGACAGGGGGCCGGAATCAGCCCCAGCATTTT. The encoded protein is CASSLSGTGGRNQPQHF.

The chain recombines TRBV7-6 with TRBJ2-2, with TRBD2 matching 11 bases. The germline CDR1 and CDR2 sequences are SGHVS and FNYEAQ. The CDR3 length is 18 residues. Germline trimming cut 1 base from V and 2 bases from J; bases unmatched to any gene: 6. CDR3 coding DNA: TGTGCCAGCAGCTTAGTTCCCGGGACTAGCGGAAACACCGGGGAGCTGTTTTTT. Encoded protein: CASSLVPGTSGNTGELFF.